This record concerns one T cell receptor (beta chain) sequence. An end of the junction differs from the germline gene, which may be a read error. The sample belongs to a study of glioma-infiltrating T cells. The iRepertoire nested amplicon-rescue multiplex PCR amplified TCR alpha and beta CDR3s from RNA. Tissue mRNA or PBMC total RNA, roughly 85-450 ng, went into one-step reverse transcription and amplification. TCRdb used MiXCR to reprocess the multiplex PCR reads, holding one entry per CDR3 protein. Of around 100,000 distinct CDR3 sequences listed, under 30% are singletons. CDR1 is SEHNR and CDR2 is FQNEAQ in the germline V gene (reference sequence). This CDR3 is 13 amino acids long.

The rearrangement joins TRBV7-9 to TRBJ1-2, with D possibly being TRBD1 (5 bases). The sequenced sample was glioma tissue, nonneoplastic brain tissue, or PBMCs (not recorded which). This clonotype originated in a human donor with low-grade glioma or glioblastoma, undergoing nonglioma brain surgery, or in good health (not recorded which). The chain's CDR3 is CSSSSGQSYGYTF. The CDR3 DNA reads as TGTTCCAGCAGCTCAGGGCAGAGTTATGGCTACACCTTC.